This T cell receptor beta chain came from a study of PD-L1 blockade in urothelial cancer. The overall study: Male patients with bladder-origin urothelial cancer numbered about 85% of the roughly 29.

Specified time point: pretreatment peripheral blood. Per-patient samples, pretreatment and on-treatment, numbered 1 to 8. The CDR3 contains 13 residues. The V and J ends lost 7 bases and 2 bases respectively, with 6 bases between them. Germline CDR1 is SNHLY and CDR2 is FYNNEI. Produced via immunoSEQ multiplex PCR; TCRdb's table is partial and in-frame only. This sample carries 70,000 to 90,000 clones, under 90% of them seen once, and the ten largest clones take approximately 15%. This chain links TRBV2 with TRBJ1-6; D not certain. The source is a man aged 60 to 69 with urothelial cancer. The sample consisted of PBMCs, taken around atezolizumab (anti-PD-L1) treatment. In DNA form, the CDR3 reads TGTGCCAGCATTCAGACCTATAATTCACCCCTCCACTTT. Protein product: CASIQTYNSPLHF.